One and the same sample provided the 18 T cell receptor beta chains below, sequenced in a study of technical replicates of blood from several donors. Data came from immunoSEQ multiplex PCR; TCRdb stores just in-frame clones and leaves some out. Here the sample spans 90,000 to 100,000 clones, more than 90% being singletons. The material sequenced was T cells isolated from PBMCs. These receptors all stem from a human donor in good health.

V gene TRBV5-4 combines with J gene TRBJ1-1, with D perhaps matching TRBD1 (6 bases). Germline loops: CDR1 SGHNT, CDR2 YYREEE (reference sequence). CDR3 size: 14 residues. The ends were cut back, 4 bases at V and 7 bases at J, with 17 bases in the middle. The DNA for the CDR3 is TGTGCCAGCAGCGGAGCAGCAGGGGAGGGTGAAGCTTTCTTT. Amino acids: CASSGAAGEGEAFF.

The chain is built from TRBV6-1 and TRBJ1-1; D uncertain. The CDR3 sequence is 14 residues long. V dropped 6 bases and J dropped 1 base, with 12 bases sitting between them. Germline V CDR1 and CDR2: MNHNS, SASEGT. The CDR3, as DNA: TGTGCCAGCAGCGCCAACTCGGGGAACACTGAAGCTTTCTTT. Amino acid sequence: CASSANSGNTEAFF.

The genes are TRBV6-5 and TRBJ1-1; D gene ambiguous. The ends were cut back, 5 bases at V and 10 bases at J, with 5 bases in the middle. Germline CDR1 MNHEY, CDR2 SVGAGI. This CDR3 comprises 9 residues. The CDR3 sequence: CASSRLAFF. In DNA, the CDR3 is TGTGCCAGCAGTCGACTAGCTTTCTTT.

This rearrangement joins TRBV28 to TRBJ2-7; TRBD2 might be the D (5 bases). This CDR3 contains 13 residues. With 4 bases removed from V and 2 bases from J, the gap between germline ends came to 9 bases. CDR1 and CDR2 from the germline V gene are MDHEN and SYDVKM. The DNA for the CDR3 is TGTGCCAGCAGTTACAAGCGGCCCTACGAGCAGTACTTC. Its protein product is CASSYKRPYEQYF.

J is TRBJ1-1 and V is TRBV29-1; TRBD1 is a possible D gene (5 bases). The V gene lost 5 bases and the J gene lost 11 bases, with 15 bases spanning the gap. This CDR3 spans 11 amino acids. Germline CDR1 and CDR2: SQVTM and ANQGSEA. This CDR3 reads CSVTETVLAFF. CDR3 in DNA: TGCAGCGTTACCGAGACAGTCCTCGCTTTCTTT.

The V and J genes are TRBV6-5 and TRBJ1-2, with D hard to call. CDR1 is MNHEY and CDR2 is SVGAGI in the germline V gene. Trimming took 2 bases from V and 8 from J, leaving 12 bases between them. This CDR3 region has 13 residues. The CDR3 bases are TGTGCCAGCAGTTACGCGGGAGCTAGGGGCTACACCTTC. Amino acid sequence: CASSYAGARGYTF.

J is TRBJ1-1 and V is TRBV19; D is uncertain. Germline V gene data show CDR1 as LNHDA and CDR2 as SQIVND (reference sequence). The CDR3 is made up of 13 amino acids. V lost 7 bases to trimming and J lost 4 bases, with 13 bases between them. The CDR3 DNA is TGTGCCAGTAAGATCATCCCGGGCACTGAAGCTTTCTTT. This sequence encodes CASKIIPGTEAFF.

The chain combines TRBV7-3 with TRBJ2-3; D gene ambiguous. Germline V gene sequence: CDR1 SGHTA, CDR2 FQGTGA. CDR3 size: 13 residues. V lost 4 bases and J 3 bases, leaving 8 bases between the germline ends. Here the CDR3 reads CASSSVQTDTQYF. The CDR3 nucleotides read TGTGCCAGCAGCTCCGTACAGACAGATACGCAGTATTTT.

This chain uses TRBV4-1 with TRBJ1-4, with TRBD1 matching over 7 bases. The CDR3 extends over 15 amino acids. CDR1 and CDR2 (germline): MGHRA, YSYEKL. The junction had 5 bases not matched to a gene; V was cut back by 2 bases and J by 5 bases. CDR3 sequence: CASSQRVRGNEKLFF. The CDR3 DNA reads as TGCGCCAGCAGCCAACGGGTCAGGGGGAATGAAAAACTGTTTTTT.

V gene TRBV7-9 combines with J gene TRBJ2-6, with D perhaps matching TRBD2 (6 bases). CDR1 is SEHNR, CDR2 FQNEAQ, per germline (reference sequence). Trimming left V 4 bases short and J 0 bases short, with 16 bases between. The CDR3 has 18 residues. This chain's CDR3 is CASSYTGGGSSGANVLTF. The DNA for the CDR3 is TGTGCCAGCAGCTACACCGGAGGAGGGAGCTCTGGGGCCAACGTCCTGACTTTC.

This chain connects TRBV19 to TRBJ1-4; D may be TRBD1 (5 bases). The ends were cut back, 6 bases at V and 8 bases at J, with 19 bases in the middle. The CDR3 has 15 residues. Per the germline V gene, CDR1 is LNHDA and CDR2 is SQIVND (reference sequence). The CDR3 spells CASRRGGTVGEKLFF. The CDR3 nucleotides read TGTGCCAGTAGAAGGGGAGGGACCGTGGGGGAAAAACTGTTTTTT.

This clone was observed a handful of times. This sequence joins TRBV28 and TRBJ2-4; D is possibly TRBD2 (6 bases). This CDR3 has 17 residues. Per the germline V gene, CDR1 is MDHEN and CDR2 is SYDVKM. V was trimmed by 0 bases and J by 0 bases, leaving 12 bases between them. The DNA of the CDR3 is TGTGCCAGCAGTTTATGGAGGAGGGACCTAGCCAAAAACATTCAGTACTTC. Protein sequence: CASSLWRRDLAKNIQYF.

V is TRBV18 and J is TRBJ2-7; the match to TRBD1 covers 9 bases. Germline V gives CDR1 KGHSH, CDR2 LQKENI. The CDR3 runs 16 residues. V lost 3 bases, J lost 1 base, and 7 bases stayed unmatched. This CDR3 is CASSPLSGTGSYEQYF. The CDR3 region has the DNA TGTGCCAGCTCACCGCTATCCGGGACAGGGTCCTACGAGCAGTACTTC.

This chain uses TRBV7-8 with TRBJ1-5; possible D gene TRBD1, 6 bases. Germline V gene data show CDR1 as SGHVS and CDR2 as FQNEAQ. CDR3 length: 17 amino acids. V lost 5 bases and J lost 9, with 26 bases in between. The CDR3 coding sequence is TGTGCCAGCAGCCACCCCAGGGCAGGGGTCGGATTTGCGCCCCAGCATTTT. This translates into CASSHPRAGVGFAPQHF. Based on the CDR3 plus reference TRBV7-8 and TRBJ1-5, the full variable domain is GAGVSQSPRYKVAKRGQDVALRCDPISGHVSLFWYQQALGQGPEFLTYFQNEAQLDKSGLPSDRFFAERPEGSVSTLKIQRTQQEDSAVYLCASSHPRAGVGFAPQHFGDGTRLSIL.

The chain links TRBV2 to TRBJ1-2; D may be TRBD1 (6 bases). Germline CDR1 is SNHLY and CDR2 is FYNNEI. There are 13 residues in the CDR3. V lost 7 bases, J lost 4 bases, and 13 bases lay in between. CDR3 residues: CASIGGQGYGYTF. CDR3 DNA: TGTGCCAGCATCGGGGGGCAGGGCTATGGCTACACCTTC.

This clone occurred many times. The CDR3 region has the DNA TGTGCCAGCAGTTACGGACTGCGGGGAAACACCATATATTTT. The encoded protein is CASSYGLRGNTIYF. The chain joins TRBV6-5 to TRBJ1-3; D is uncertain. The CDR3 has 14 amino acids. CDR1 and CDR2 from the germline V gene are MNHEY and SVGAGI. V lost 2 bases, J lost 4 bases, and 9 bases lay in between.

V usage is TRBV7-8 and J usage is TRBJ1-5; TRBD1 might be the D (5 bases). The CDR3 runs to 12 residues. The V and J ends lost 1 base and 9 bases respectively, with 7 bases between them. Germline V gene lookup returns CDR1 SGHVS and CDR2 FQNEAQ. The CDR3 reads CASSLDGGPQHF. DNA for the CDR3: TGTGCCAGCAGCTTAGACGGGGGGCCCCAGCATTTT.

This chain links TRBV19 with TRBJ1-6; D is undetermined. V shed 3 bases and J shed 7 bases, with 13 bases lying between them. Germline V CDR1 and CDR2: LNHDA, SQIVND (reference sequence). CDR3 size: 15 residues. CDR3 coding DNA: TGTGCCAGTAGTATTGAAGCACTCCCAAATTCACCCCTCCACTTT. Its protein product is CASSIEALPNSPLHF.